The 18 T cell receptor beta chains listed next were all sequenced from one sample in a study of blood T cells in healthy people across ages. Primers used in a second PCR of about 6 to 11 cycles were a sample-barcoded 5' primer and a J-beta primer mix. One entry per CDR3 protein, called by TCRdb with MiXCR from the 5' RACE reads. Here the sample spans approximately 900,000 distinct CDR3 sequences, almost 30% being singletons. These data are also associated with another study on T cells of mothers and their children.

Sample: blood. Receptors were obtained from a woman in her 40s in good health.

This clonotype was recorded many times. The rearrangement links TRBV12-3 or TRBV12-4 to TRBJ2-7; 8 nucleotides agree with TRBD1. The junction had 5 bases not matched to a gene; V was cut back by 4 bases and J by 0 bases. The CDR3 contains 15 residues. CDR3 sequence: CASSYTGGVSYEQYF. In DNA form, the CDR3 reads TGTGCCAGCAGTTACACAGGGGGTGTCTCCTACGAGCAGTACTTC.

This chain joins TRBV7-2 and TRBJ2-4; TRBD1 agrees at 7 bases. TRBJ2-7 matches the DNA end more closely, so the J call is doubtful. The CDR3 covers 14 residues. Germline assignment: CDR1 SGHTA and CDR2 FQGNSA. The CDR3 loop is CASSFHRGVYEQYF. As DNA, the CDR3 is TGTGCCAGCAGCTTCCACAGGGGAGTCTACGAGCAGTACTTC.

This clonotype was detected a few times. The genes are TRBV28 and TRBJ2-3; 9 positions match TRBD2. This CDR3 comprises 15 residues. V lost 7 bases and J lost 2; bases outside the gene matches: 7. Germline-derived CDR1 and CDR2 are MDHEN and SYDVKM. Here the CDR3 reads CASKMAGGLTDTQYF. CDR3 DNA: TGTGCCAGCAAGATGGCGGGGGGGCTCACAGATACGCAGTATTTT. Variable domain in full (rest from reference TRBV28 and TRBJ2-3): DVKVTQSSRYLVKRTGEKVFLECVQDMDHENMFWYRQDPGLGLRLIYFSYDVKMKEKGDIPEGYSVSREKKERFSLILESASTNQTSMYLCASKMAGGLTDTQYFGPGTRLTVL.

There are a few counts of this clonotype. The gene calls are TRBV5-5 and TRBJ1-2; D may be TRBD1 (6 bases). The CDR3 contains 16 residues. Germline lookup yields CDR1 SGHKS and CDR2 YYEKEE (reference sequence). Trimming took off 4 bases at V and 7 bases at J, with 23 bases between the two ends. The CDR3 DNA sequence: TGTGCCAGCAGCGGCCGCGCGGGGGCCTTAGAGGCTGGCTACACCTTC. Translating gives CASSGRAGALEAGYTF.

At least ten counts were recorded for this clonotype. This chain uses TRBV4-1 with TRBJ2-1, with D perhaps given as TRBD1 or TRBD2 (5 bases each). The CDR3 has 18 residues. V was pared by 1 base and J by 5 bases, with 21 bases between. CDR1 is MGHRA, CDR2 YSYEKL, per germline. This chain's CDR3 is CASSQGVWGKRTDNEQFF. CDR3 DNA sequence: TGCGCCAGCAGCCAAGGTGTTTGGGGGAAAAGGACGGACAATGAGCAGTTCTTC.

The CDR3 DNA is TGTGCCAGCAACCCAACTTTCGGTGAGCAGTTCTTC. It yields the protein CASNPTFGEQFF. This chain joins TRBV5-6 and TRBJ2-1; D gene unclear. The CDR3 length is 12 residues. Deletions cut 6 bases from V and 9 bases from J, with 13 bases between. The germline gives CDR1 SGHDT, CDR2 YYEEEE. Using reference TRBV5-6 and TRBJ2-1 for the parts outside the CDR3, the full variable domain is DAGVTQSPTHLIKTRGQQVTLRCSPKSGHDTVSWYQQALGQGPQFIFQYYEEEERQRGNFPDRFSGHQFPNYSSELNVNALLLGDSALYLCASNPTFGEQFFGPGTRLTVL.

The sample holds a few counts of this clonotype. The gene calls are TRBV7-2 and TRBJ1-3; no definite D call. The CDR3 runs 11 residues. V was pared by 8 bases and J by 7 bases, with 9 bases between. The germline gives CDR1 SGHTA, CDR2 FQGNSA. The CDR3 sequence: CASSPGNTIYF. CDR3 nucleotide sequence: TGTGCCAGCTCACCCGGGAACACCATATATTTT.

There are many counts of this clonotype. The chain employs TRBV7-2 and TRBJ2-7; 9 nucleotides line up with TRBD2. V lost 5 bases to trimming and J lost 3 bases; unmatched junction nucleotides: 8. There are 15 residues in the CDR3. CDR1 is SGHTA, CDR2 FQGNSA, per germline. The CDR3, as DNA: TGTGCCAGCAGCCGCCGAAGTAGCGGGGGCTACGAGCAGTACTTC. Its translation: CASSRRSSGGYEQYF.

The chain couples TRBV29-1 to TRBJ2-1, with TRBD2 matching 10 bases. CDR1 is SQVTM, CDR2 ANQGSEA, per germline. J gave up 8 bases and V 7 bases, and 8 bases lay outside the gene matches. The length of the CDR3 is 13 residues. The CDR3 bases are TGCAGCGGTAGCGGGGGGCCGGGGGATGAGCAGTTCTTC. This encodes CSGSGGPGDEQFF.

The chain recombines TRBV20-1 with TRBJ1-4, with a possible D match to TRBD1 (5 bases). The CDR3 is made up of 16 amino acids. Per germline, CDR1 DFQATT and CDR2 SNEGSKA (reference sequence). V was clipped by 0 bases and J by 3 bases, with 14 bases between them. In nucleotides, the CDR3 is TGCAGTGCTAGAGAGGGGGGTAGGGGTGCTAATGAAAAACTGTTTTTT. This codes for CSAREGGRGANEKLFF.

V usage is TRBV5-1 and J usage is TRBJ2-1; tentatively, D is TRBD2 (5 bases). Germline loops: CDR1 SGHRS, CDR2 YFSETQ. The CDR3 has 14 amino acids. V was cut by 3 bases and J by 5 bases, with 12 bases left in between. The CDR3 bases are TGCGCCAGCAGCTGGCGGGCGGGCGACAATGAGCAGTTCTTC. Amino acids: CASSWRAGDNEQFF.

As for this clonotype: A much larger clone sits a single nucleotide away, making a read error possible. The J gene is TRBJ2-1, the V gene TRBV20-1, with 10 bases lining up with TRBD2. The J call may not be correct, given that the DNA end is closer to TRBJ2-7. CDR3 length equals 14 residues. The germline gives CDR1 DFQATT, CDR2 SNEGSKA (reference sequence). Here the CDR3 DNA reads TGCAGTGCTACTACTAGCGGGGCCTACAATGAGCAGTACTTC. This gives the protein CSATTSGAYNEQYF.

In this sample, this clonotype turned up a few times. The chain couples TRBV5-1 to TRBJ2-3, with TRBD1 matching over 8 bases. Germline V gene sequence: CDR1 SGHRS, CDR2 YFSETQ. CDR3 length: 15 residues. J lost 5 bases, V lost 1 base, and 6 bases had no gene match. In DNA, the CDR3 is TGCGCCAGCAGCTTGACAGGGGGGAACGAAGATACGCAGTATTTT. It is translated as CASSLTGGNEDTQYF.

The rearrangement links TRBV9 to TRBJ1-3; the match to TRBD1 covers 7 bases. The CDR3 is made up of 15 amino acids. The germline V gene has CDR1 SGDLS and CDR2 YYNGEE. V lost 0 bases and J lost 2; bases outside the gene matches: 2. CDR3 sequence reads: CASSVEGTAGNTIYF. CDR3 coding DNA: TGTGCCAGCAGCGTAGAGGGGACAGCTGGAAACACCATATATTTT.

This clonotype was counted many times. V gene TRBV20-1 combines with J gene TRBJ2-5; TRBD2 matches at 7 bases. Per germline, CDR1 DFQATT and CDR2 SNEGSKA (reference sequence). The V segment lost 1 base and the J segment 4 bases; nucleotides outside the gene matches: 3. The CDR3 is made up of 13 amino acids. The DNA for the CDR3 is TGCAGTGCTAGAGTTGCTAGCGGAGAGACCCAGTACTTC. It yields the protein CSARVASGETQYF.

This sequence joins TRBV7-3 and TRBJ2-5; possible D gene TRBD2, 7 bases. There are 16 residues in the CDR3. CDR1 SGHTA and CDR2 FQGTGA come from the germline V gene. V was cut by 1 base and J by 4 bases, with 16 bases left in between. The CDR3 protein is CASSLMGGQVGETQYF. The CDR3 nucleotides read TGTGCCAGCAGCTTAATGGGGGGGCAAGTTGGAGAGACCCAGTACTTC. Variable domain in full (rest from reference TRBV7-3 and TRBJ2-5): GAGVSQTPSNKVTEKGKYVELRCDPISGHTALYWYRQSLGQGPEFLIYFQGTGAADDSGLPNDRFFAVRPEGSVSTLKIQRTERGDSAVYLCASSLMGGQVGETQYFGPGTRLLVL.

The V call is TRBV28, the J call TRBJ1-2; tentatively, D is TRBD1 (5 bases). In germline, CDR1 is MDHEN, CDR2 SYDVKM. V was clipped by 6 bases and J by 4 bases, with 18 bases between them. This CDR3 has 15 residues. The CDR3 region is CASSLTLRGSYGYTF. DNA of the CDR3: TGTGCCAGCAGCCTGACACTAAGGGGCTCCTATGGCTACACCTTC.

This clonotype was seen more than once but under ten times. V and J are TRBV14 and TRBJ2-4; TRBD1 is a possible D gene (6 bases). The CDR3 covers 15 residues. Germline V lookup: CDR1 SGHDN, CDR2 FVKESK. The V and J ends lost 1 base and 8 bases respectively, with 15 bases between them. CDR3 region: CASSQGTGRPYIQYF. The DNA of the CDR3 is TGTGCCAGCAGCCAAGGCACAGGGCGGCCATACATTCAGTACTTC.